The T cell receptor (beta chain) described here comes from a study of blood T cell repertoires in COVID-19. At the level of the study: Both acute and convalescent COVID-19 samples were obtained from the United States, Italy and Spain. In each case, the material was cDNA or gDNA derived from T cells, B-cell-depleted T cells, or PBMCs.

Per the original data handling: Estimates of nucleated cell counts were drawn from the amplification of reference gene primers. The data were produced by immunoSEQ multiplex PCR, yet TCRdb's version contains in-frame clones alone and is incomplete. The V and J calls and the clone size are those of that table, but D and trimming were determined from the DNA. The table has fewer than 300,000 clones, approximately 86% seen once. A single count supports this clone. Germline V gene lookup returns CDR1 SGDLS and CDR2 YYNGEE. The length of the CDR3 is 14 residues. V dropped 4 bases and J dropped 0 bases, with 11 bases sitting between them.

The rearrangement joins TRBV9 to TRBJ2-7, with D perhaps matching TRBD2 (6 bases). Sequenced: peripheral blood. The sequence derives from a woman in her late teens or twenties with acute or convalescent COVID-19. Written as DNA, the CDR3 is TGTGCCAGCAGCCCCTCCGGGAGCTCCTACGAGCAGTACTTC. Translation: CASSPSGSSYEQYF.